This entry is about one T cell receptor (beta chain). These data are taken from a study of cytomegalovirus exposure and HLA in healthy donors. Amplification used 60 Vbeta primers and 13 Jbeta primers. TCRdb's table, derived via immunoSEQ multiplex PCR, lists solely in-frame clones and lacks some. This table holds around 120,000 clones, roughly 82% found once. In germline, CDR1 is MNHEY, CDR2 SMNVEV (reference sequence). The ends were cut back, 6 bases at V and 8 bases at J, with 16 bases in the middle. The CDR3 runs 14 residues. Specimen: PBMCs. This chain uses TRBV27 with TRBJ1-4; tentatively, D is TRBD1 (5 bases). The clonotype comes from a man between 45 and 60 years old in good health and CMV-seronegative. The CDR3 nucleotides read TGTGCCAGCAGAGGGGCGACCCAAGGGGAAAAACTGTTTTTT. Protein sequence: CASRGATQGEKLFF.